Below, 4 T cell receptor beta chains from the same sample are listed, as sequenced in a study of OX40 agonist ivuxolimab in advanced cancers. Data came from immunoSEQ multiplex PCR; TCRdb stores just in-frame clones and leaves some out. The sample has about 95,000 clones, about 85% seen once. The starting material was CD4+ or CD8+ T cells sorted from blood, obtained in a trial of the OX40 agonist ivuxolimab. The receptors stem from an adult with an advanced solid tumor such as melanoma, head and neck, liver or kidney cancer.

The V call is TRBV5-4, the J call TRBJ1-2; D gene ambiguous. This CDR3 region has 14 residues. The V and J ends lost 0 bases and 8 bases respectively, with 14 bases between them. From germline, CDR1 is SGHNT and CDR2 YYREEE (reference sequence). Here the CDR3 DNA reads TGTGCCAGCAGCTTGGAACATCTTGGGTACGGCTACACCTTC. Amino acids: CASSLEHLGYGYTF.

This chain connects TRBV27 to TRBJ1-5, with D unclear. CDR1 and CDR2 (germline): MNHEY, SMNVEV (reference sequence). The CDR3 length is 14 residues. Trimming took 2 bases from V and 3 from J, leaving 8 bases between them. CDR3 sequence: CASSLRRVNQPQHF. The DNA for the CDR3 is TGTGCCAGCAGTTTACGGAGGGTCAATCAGCCCCAGCATTTT.

This chain joins TRBV5-6 and TRBJ2-1, with TRBD2 identical over 8 bases. The CDR3 has 14 amino acids. Germline V CDR1 and CDR2: SGHDT, YYEEEE. V dropped 4 bases and J dropped 6; count of bases not matched to a gene: 6. CDR3 region: CASSLVAGFNEQFF. Written as DNA, the CDR3 is TGTGCCAGCAGCCTAGTAGCGGGATTCAATGAGCAGTTCTTC.

The rearrangement uses TRBV14 and TRBJ2-2; D call uncertain. The CDR3 is made up of 13 amino acids. Per germline, CDR1 SGHDN and CDR2 FVKESK. V gave up 1 base and J gave up 6 bases, with 6 bases separating them. CDR3 in amino acids: CASSQVVSGELFF. CDR3 coding DNA: TGTGCCAGCAGCCAAGTAGTCTCCGGGGAGCTGTTTTTT. Together with reference TRBV14 and TRBJ2-2, the CDR3 gives the full variable domain: EAGVTQFPSHSVIEKGQTVTLRCDPISGHDNLYWYRRVMGKEIKFLLHFVKESKQDESGMPNNRFLAERTGGTYSTLKVQPAELEDSGVYFCASSQVVSGELFFGEGSRLTVL.